The clone carrying this T cell receptor beta chain came up a few times. Germline loops: CDR1 SGHVS, CDR2 FNYEAQ. The CDR3 is 15 amino acids. Trimming took off 1 base at V and 4 bases at J, with 11 bases between the two ends. This entry belongs to a study of blood T cell repertoires in COVID-19. About the research overall: Sites in the United States, Italy and Spain provided acute and convalescent COVID-19 samples. In each case, the material was cDNA or gDNA derived from T cells, B-cell-depleted T cells, or PBMCs.

Original processing notes: Quantification of nucleated cells was approximated via reference gene primer amplification. The data were produced by immunoSEQ multiplex PCR, yet TCRdb's version contains in-frame clones alone and is incomplete. V and J calls and clone size are given by that table; D and trimming were obtained from the DNA. The sample consists of approximately 93,000 clones, 77% of them appearing once. Material: peripheral blood. The J gene is TRBJ2-1, the V gene TRBV7-6, with unresolved D. The sequence derives from a woman aged 80 or over with acute or convalescent COVID-19. CDR3 DNA: TGTGCCAGCAGCTTAGTCATCGGAGCGTACAATGAGCAGTTCTTC. It is translated as CASSLVIGAYNEQFF.